This T cell receptor (beta chain) was sequenced for a study of identical twins. Many counts were recorded for this clonotype. CDR3 length equals 15 residues. Germline values: CDR1 SQVTM, CDR2 ANQGSEA. The trim removed 2 bases at V and 5 bases at J, leaving 11 bases unmatched. TCRdb fed the 5' RACE reads into MiXCR, producing one record per CDR3 protein. The data hold roughly 280,000 distinct CDR3 sequences, with 8% to 9.5% observed a single time. Another study also made use of these data, one on yellow fever vaccine responses in identical twins.

The source of this sequence is a woman aged 18-29 years in good health. V is TRBV29-1 and J is TRBJ1-2; TRBD1 agrees at 7 bases. The sequencing sample was made of CD8+ T cells sorted from blood. Here the CDR3 DNA reads TGCAGCGTTGAACCCGAAGGGGACAGATCTTATGGCTACACCTTC. Amino acid sequence: CSVEPEGDRSYGYTF.